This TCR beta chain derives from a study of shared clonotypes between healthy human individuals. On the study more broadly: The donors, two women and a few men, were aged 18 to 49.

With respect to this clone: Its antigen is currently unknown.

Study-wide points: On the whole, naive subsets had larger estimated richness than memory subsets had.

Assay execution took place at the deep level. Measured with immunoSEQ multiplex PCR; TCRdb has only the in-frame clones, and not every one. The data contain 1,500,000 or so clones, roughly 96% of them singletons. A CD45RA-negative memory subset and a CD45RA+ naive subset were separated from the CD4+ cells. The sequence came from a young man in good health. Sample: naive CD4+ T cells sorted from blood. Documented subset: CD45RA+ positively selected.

The CDR3 loop is CASSMNRRNTEAFF. DNA for the CDR3: TGTGCCAGCAGCATGAATCGACGGAACACTGAAGCTTTCTTT. The rearrangement joins TRBV7-3 to TRBJ1-1; D unclear. This CDR3 spans 14 amino acids. V dropped 5 bases and J dropped 1 base, with 11 bases sitting between them. The germline CDR1 and CDR2 sequences are SGHTA and FQGTGA.